Shown below are 25 T cell receptor beta chains from a single sample sequenced in a study of early T cells in non-severe SARS-CoV-2 infection (dated by TCRdb to the early 2020s). The library was obtained by 5' RACE. Reads for this sample came from a NextSeq 500. TCRdb redid the processing of the public reads, applying fastp at Q25 and MiXCR, and retained in-frame beta chains. A single entry per CDR3 protein holds the most common genes and DNA from its merged rows. In all, the sample holds approximately 88,000 distinct CDR3 sequences, and roughly an eighth of those were seen once. About 1.5% of the sample comes from the top ten. Specimen: whole blood. Every receptor here comes from an adult who was a healthcare worker with PCR-confirmed SARS-CoV-2 infection or an uninfected control (not recorded which).

The J gene is TRBJ2-1, the V gene TRBV29-1; unclear D gene. V was pared by 7 bases and J by 0 bases, with 10 bases between. The germline V gene encodes CDR1 SQVTM and CDR2 ANQGSEA. CDR3 length: 13 amino acids. The CDR3 bases are TGCAGCGGAGGACGGAGCTCCTACAATGAGCAGTTCTTC. Translated: CSGGRSSYNEQFF.

A few counts support this clonotype. The CDR3 bases are TGTGCCAGCAGCTTAGGACAGCCGAACACTGAAGCTTTCTTT. Protein product: CASSLGQPNTEAFF. This sequence joins TRBV7-9 and TRBJ1-1; the D gene is possibly TRBD1 (5 bases). Looked up from germline, CDR1 is SEHNR and CDR2 is FQNEAQ (reference sequence). The CDR3 runs 14 residues. V was clipped by 1 base and J by 1 base, with 7 bases between them.

This clonotype occurred many times. The chain links TRBV10-3 to TRBJ1-3; D unresolved. Germline-derived CDR1 and CDR2 are ENHRY and SYGVKD. CDR3 length: 13 amino acids. Trimming removed 8 bases from V and 0 bases from J, with 8 bases in between. CDR3 protein: CAIGQRSGNTIYF. Here the CDR3 DNA reads TGTGCCATCGGCCAGCGCTCTGGAAACACCATATATTTT.

The table lists this clonotype with a few counts. The V gene is TRBV3-1, the J gene TRBJ1-6; D call uncertain. Trimming pared 0 bases from V and 7 bases from J, leaving 7 bases between. The V gene's germline CDR1 is LGHDT and CDR2 YNNKEL (reference sequence). The CDR3 is made up of 14 amino acids. CDR3 sequence reads: CASSQDWRNSPLHF. CDR3 nucleotide sequence: TGTGCCAGCAGCCAAGATTGGCGAAATTCACCCCTCCACTTT.

The gene calls are TRBV5-4 and TRBJ2-3; 11 positions match TRBD2. Germline loops: CDR1 SGHNT, CDR2 YYREEE (reference sequence). The V gene end was trimmed by 2 bases and the J gene end by 3 bases; junction bases not matched to a gene: 5. The CDR3 is made up of 16 amino acids. This CDR3 is CASSFVGTSGTDTQYF. The CDR3 DNA is TGTGCCAGCAGCTTTGTTGGGACTAGCGGAACAGATACGCAGTATTTT.

This clonotype was recorded many times. The chain is built from TRBV11-2 and TRBJ1-1, with unresolved D. There are 12 residues in the CDR3. Deletions cut 5 bases from V and 6 bases from J, with 10 bases between. Germline V gene sequence: CDR1 SGHAT, CDR2 FQNNGV. CDR3 in DNA: TGTGCCAGCAGCCCGCAGCCTTCTGAAGCTTTCTTT. Amino acids: CASSPQPSEAFF.

The V gene is TRBV12-3 or TRBV12-4, the J gene TRBJ2-3; D possibly corresponds to TRBD2 (5 bases). The germline V and J ends were trimmed by 2 bases and 8 bases, with 23 bases remaining between them. This CDR3 has 17 residues. In DNA, the CDR3 is TGTGCCAGCAGTTTATGGATTTCGGGGTCTTGGGGTGCTACGCAGTATTTT. This gives the protein CASSLWISGSWGATQYF.

This clonotype was picked up a small number of times. The chain employs TRBV12-3 or TRBV12-4 and TRBJ2-3, with D possibly TRBD2 on 5 matching bases. CDR3 length equals 16 residues. Trimming cost V 2 bases and J 2 bases, with 14 bases left between them. In nucleotides, the CDR3 is TGTGCCAGCAGTTTACTTCGGCGGGTATCCACAGATACGCAGTATTTT. Translated: CASSLLRRVSTDTQYF.

The V gene is TRBV20-1, the J gene TRBJ1-5, with D unclear. The CDR3 is 13 residues long. Trimming removed 6 bases at V and 2 bases at J, with 11 bases between. CDR1 and CDR2 (germline): DFQATT, SNEGSKA (reference sequence). The CDR3: CSAKAGGNQPQHF. CDR3 DNA: TGCAGTGCGAAAGCCGGGGGCAATCAGCCCCAGCATTTT.

Comments on this clonotype: A much larger clone lies a single base off, so this may be a read error. The rearrangement joins TRBV5-1 to TRBJ1-6; 8 nucleotides match TRBD1. Germline V CDR1 and CDR2: SGHRS, YFSETQ. J gave up 5 bases and V 5 bases, and 12 bases lay outside the gene matches. The CDR3 loop spans 17 amino acids. The CDR3 DNA reads as TGCGCCAGCAGTCGGACAGGGACAAATTTGGATAATTCACCCCTCCACTTT. Its protein product is CASSRTGTNLDNSPLHF.

This clonotype appeared many times. The gene calls are TRBV9 and TRBJ2-2; 8 nucleotides line up with TRBD1. Germline-derived CDR1 and CDR2 are SGDLS and YYNGEE. The CDR3 spans 15 residues. V lost 3 bases, J lost 3 bases, and 4 bases stayed unmatched. CDR3 in DNA: TGTGCCAGCAGCGCCGAGGACAGGGACACCGGGGAGCTGTTTTTT. Its protein is CASSAEDRDTGELFF.

This sequence joins TRBV7-9 and TRBJ2-3; D ambiguous. V was clipped by 1 base and J by 2 bases, with 7 bases between them. This CDR3 has 14 residues. Looked up from germline, CDR1 is SEHNR and CDR2 is FQNEAQ (reference sequence). The CDR3 DNA reads TGTGCCAGCAGCTTAGGCTCGTACACAGATACGCAGTATTTT. This translates into CASSLGSYTDTQYF. The whole variable domain, filled in from reference TRBV7-9 and TRBJ2-3, reads DTGVSQNPRHKITKRGQNVTFRCDPISEHNRLYWYRQTLGQGPEFLTYFQNEAQLEKSRLLSDRFSAERPKGSFSTLEIQRTEQGDSAMYLCASSLGSYTDTQYFGPGTRLTVL.

This clonotype was recorded a few times. This chain connects TRBV28 to TRBJ1-2; D remains ambiguous. V was trimmed by 7 bases and J by 6 bases, leaving 12 bases between them. The V gene's germline CDR1 is MDHEN and CDR2 SYDVKM. This CDR3 is built from 12 residues. CDR3 sequence (DNA): TGTGCCAGCACCGTAGCGTCCGATGGCTACACCTTC. As protein: CASTVASDGYTF.

This chain uses TRBV7-8 with TRBJ2-3, with no clear D. Trimming took 5 bases from V and 6 from J, leaving 6 bases between them. The CDR3 covers 11 residues. Germline loops: CDR1 SGHVS, CDR2 FQNEAQ. CDR3 sequence: CASSTLDTQYF. Written as DNA, the CDR3 is TGTGCCAGCAGCACCCTGGATACGCAGTATTTT.

In its sample, this clonotype was seen a few times. The chain recombines TRBV11-2 with TRBJ2-1; D not certain. The CDR3 loop spans 12 amino acids. Per the germline V gene, CDR1 is SGHAT and CDR2 is FQNNGV. V dropped 1 base and J dropped 8 bases, with 6 bases sitting between them. CDR3 loop: CASSLAVDEQFF. The CDR3 DNA follows: TGTGCCAGCAGCTTAGCAGTAGATGAGCAGTTCTTC.

This clonotype was detected many times. CDR3 residues: CASSYSQGGSYGYTF. The CDR3 nucleotides are TGTGCCAGCAGTTACTCCCAGGGTGGGAGTTATGGCTACACCTTC. The gene calls are TRBV6-5 and TRBJ1-2, with a weak D call TRBD1 (5 bases). The CDR3 loop spans 15 amino acids. The V end lost 0 bases, the J end lost 5 bases, and 13 bases lay between the germline ends. The germline V gene has CDR1 MNHEY and CDR2 SVGAGI.

This clonotype was counted only a few times. The chain employs TRBV11-2 and TRBJ1-1; 7 nucleotides agree with TRBD1. With V trimmed by 6 bases and J by 0 bases, 13 bases remained unmatched. CDR3 length: 17 amino acids. Germline CDR1 is SGHAT and CDR2 is FQNNGV. The CDR3 loop is CASSRVPGGTLNTEAFF. The CDR3 DNA sequence: TGTGCCAGCAGTCGGGTTCCAGGGGGGACATTGAACACTGAAGCTTTCTTT.

This clonotype was found a few times. The chain has TRBV28 and TRBJ1-1; D call uncertain. Germline assignment: CDR1 MDHEN and CDR2 SYDVKM. V was shortened by 5 bases and J by 4 bases, with 11 bases between the two germline ends. The CDR3 loop spans 13 amino acids. In DNA form, the CDR3 reads TGTGCCAGCAGTCGCACCGCCCCCACTGAAGCTTTCTTT. This sequence encodes CASSRTAPTEAFF. The complete variable domain, with remaining parts taken from reference TRBV28 and TRBJ1-1, reads DVKVTQSSRYLVKRTGEKVFLECVQDMDHENMFWYRQDPGLGLRLIYFSYDVKMKEKGDIPEGYSVSREKKERFSLILESASTNQTSMYLCASSRTAPTEAFFGQGTRLTVV.

This chain joins TRBV20-1 and TRBJ2-2; D is uncertain. The CDR3 consists of 13 residues. Germline V gene sequence: CDR1 DFQATT, CDR2 SNEGSKA (reference sequence). Trimming shortened V by 2 bases and J by 5 bases, and 9 bases separated the two germline ends. CDR3: CSARLASTGELFF. Written as DNA, the CDR3 is TGCAGTGCTAGATTGGCCTCGACCGGGGAGCTGTTTTTT.

There are many counts of this clonotype. V is TRBV28 and J is TRBJ2-1; TRBD2 might be the D (6 bases). CDR1 and CDR2 from the germline V gene are MDHEN and SYDVKM. The length of the CDR3 is 14 residues. V was trimmed by 2 bases and J by 5 bases, leaving 10 bases between them. The CDR3: CASSLAGINNEQFF. DNA for the CDR3: TGTGCCAGCAGTTTAGCGGGAATAAACAATGAGCAGTTCTTC. Based on the CDR3 plus reference TRBV28 and TRBJ2-1, the full variable domain is DVKVTQSSRYLVKRTGEKVFLECVQDMDHENMFWYRQDPGLGLRLIYFSYDVKMKEKGDIPEGYSVSREKKERFSLILESASTNQTSMYLCASSLAGINNEQFFGPGTRLTVL.

This chain connects TRBV3-1 to TRBJ2-2; D is perhaps TRBD2 (6 bases). Trimming stripped 2 bases from V and 1 base from J, with 11 bases between. The V gene's germline CDR1 is LGHDT and CDR2 YNNKEL (reference sequence). This CDR3 has 16 amino acids. CDR3 nucleotides: TGTGCCAGCAGCCAATTTCTAGCGCTGAACACCGGGGAGCTGTTTTTT. This codes for CASSQFLALNTGELFF. The full variable domain, in which reference TRBV3-1 and TRBJ2-2 provide the parts outside the CDR3, is DTAVSQTPKYLVTQMGNDKSIKCEQNLGHDTMYWYKQDSKKFLKIMFSYNNKELIINETVPNRFSPKSPDKAHLNLHINSLELGDSAVYFCASSQFLALNTGELFFGEGSRLTVL.

This rearrangement joins TRBV24-1 to TRBJ2-1; D gene uncertain. The CDR3 length is 14 residues. Trimming pared 2 bases from V and 5 bases from J, leaving 9 bases between. CDR1 and CDR2 (germline): KGHDR, SFDVKD. The CDR3 loop reads CATSDSPANNEQFF. The CDR3 nucleotides are TGTGCCACCAGTGATTCGCCCGCTAACAATGAGCAGTTCTTC.

The V gene is TRBV12-3 or TRBV12-4, the J gene TRBJ1-1; 9 bases align to TRBD1. Unmatched junction bases numbered 12, after V lost 6 bases and J lost 7 bases. The CDR3 contains 15 residues. CDR3 region: CASRETGGPRVEAFF. The CDR3 nucleotides read TGTGCCAGCAGAGAAACAGGGGGCCCGCGTGTTGAAGCTTTCTTT.

The chain uses TRBV7-6 and TRBJ2-2; 12 bases are shared with TRBD2. Germline V gives CDR1 SGHVS, CDR2 FNYEAQ. After removal of 4 bases from V and 6 bases from J, the junction contained 6 bases not matched to a gene. This CDR3 comprises 16 residues. The CDR3 bases are TGTGCCAGCAGCTGGCTAGCGGGGGGGCTTCCCGGGGAGCTGTTTTTT. Amino acids: CASSWLAGGLPGELFF.

The sample holds a few counts of this clonotype. The rearrangement uses TRBV3-1 and TRBJ2-1, with D perhaps matching TRBD2 (5 bases). V dropped 2 bases and J dropped 2 bases, with 13 bases sitting between them. The CDR3 consists of 16 residues. Looked up from germline, CDR1 is LGHDT and CDR2 is YNNKEL (reference sequence). CDR3 in amino acids: CASSQNSVNPYNEQFF. The CDR3 DNA follows: TGTGCCAGCAGCCAAAATAGCGTGAACCCCTACAATGAGCAGTTCTTC.